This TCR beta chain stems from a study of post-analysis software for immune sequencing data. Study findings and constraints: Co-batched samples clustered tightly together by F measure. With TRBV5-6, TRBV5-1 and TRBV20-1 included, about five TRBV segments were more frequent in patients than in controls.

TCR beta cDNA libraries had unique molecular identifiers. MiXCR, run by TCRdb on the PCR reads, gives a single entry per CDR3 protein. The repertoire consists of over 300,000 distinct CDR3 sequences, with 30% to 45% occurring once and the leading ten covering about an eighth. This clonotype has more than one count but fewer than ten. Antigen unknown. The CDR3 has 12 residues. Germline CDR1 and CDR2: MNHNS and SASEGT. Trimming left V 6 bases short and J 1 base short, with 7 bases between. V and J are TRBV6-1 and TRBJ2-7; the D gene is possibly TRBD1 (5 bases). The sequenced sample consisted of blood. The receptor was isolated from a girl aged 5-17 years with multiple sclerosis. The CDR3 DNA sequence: TGTGCCAGCAGGAGACAGTCCTACGAGCAGTACTTC. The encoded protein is CASRRQSYEQYF.